This T cell receptor (beta chain) stems from a study of technical replicates of blood from several donors (dated by TCRdb to about 2017). In the case of this clone: Its antigen is not yet known. The input lacks base qualities; no much larger clone sits a single base away. In the same sample, other DNA sequences code for this CDR3.

The CDR3 runs 13 residues from the cysteine to the phenylalanine. Solely the CDR3 DNA is kept, with 39 bases framed from the first base. Ends trimmed: V by 0 bases, J by 7 bases; bases unmatched to a gene: 3. According to the germline V gene, CDR1 reads SGDLS and CDR2 reads YYNGEE. The method behind the library was the immunoSEQ multiplex PCR assay. Sourced from immuneACCESS, this table was stored by TCRdb with only in-frame sequences that have V and J called. A share of the clones is absent; for the studies checked, an unresolved V gene accounts for under half, and the remainder has no known explanation. The sample data list under 85,000 clones, and 92% of these were observed just once. The top ten clonotypes cover under 0.5% of the sample.

In this chain, TRBV9 is recombined with TRBJ1-2, with 7 middle bases fitting TRBD1. The receptor's source is a human donor in good health. Sequenced input: T cells isolated from PBMCs. The CDR3 here reads CASSVGPGGGYTF. The sequenced DNA is TGTGCCAGCAGCGTAGGTCCAGGGGGTGGCTACACCTTC.